These 20 T cell receptor beta chains were all obtained from the same sample, sequenced in a study of T cell responses to AZD1222 COVID-19 vaccine (dated by TCRdb to about 2021). The time point label for this specimen denotes: about 28 days (+/-7) after the second vaccine dose. The method behind the library was the immunoSEQ multiplex PCR assay. The source is immuneACCESS, and TCRdb retained only in-frame sequences with V and J called. Part of the clones is not carried over; for the studies checked, unresolved V genes explain less than half of this, and the remainder is unexplained. The table for this sample lists tens of thousands of clones; less than 95% of them were counted only once. The biggest ten clones account for about 30% of the sample. Sequenced here: peripheral blood, sampled 28 days after the second AZD1222 dose. These receptors originate from an adult who received the AZD1222 COVID-19 vaccine.

This chain links TRBV28 with TRBJ2-7, with D possibly matching TRBD2 (7 bases). The V end was cut by 8 bases, the J end by 4 bases, with 15 bases between. In germline, CDR1 is MDHEN, CDR2 SYDVKM. There are 13 residues in the CDR3. CDR3 nucleotides: TGTGCCAGCTCGAGGGGGGGACCTTACGAGCAGTACTTC. This translates into CASSRGGPYEQYF.

The V gene is TRBV28, the J gene TRBJ2-7; D is perhaps TRBD1 (5 bases). V lost 5 bases, J lost 4 bases, and 15 bases lay in between. The CDR3 is made up of 14 amino acids. CDR1 and CDR2 (germline): MDHEN, SYDVKM. CDR3 sequence: CASSPLSGMYEQYF. The CDR3 bases are TGTGCCAGCAGTCCCTTGTCAGGGATGTACGAGCAGTACTTC. Variable domain in full (rest from reference TRBV28 and TRBJ2-7): DVKVTQSSRYLVKRTGEKVFLECVQDMDHENMFWYRQDPGLGLRLIYFSYDVKMKEKGDIPEGYSVSREKKERFSLILESASTNQTSMYLCASSPLSGMYEQYFGPGTRLTVT.

The CDR3: CSVEGGREGPNEKLFF. For the CDR3, the DNA is TGCAGCGTTGAAGGGGGTCGGGAGGGGCCTAATGAAAAACTGTTTTTT. The rearrangement uses TRBV29-1 and TRBJ1-4, with a possible D match to TRBD1 (5 bases). Looked up from germline, CDR1 is SQVTM and CDR2 is ANQGSEA. This CDR3 contains 16 residues. V lost 1 base and J lost 3, with 15 bases in between.

The chain carries TRBV5-5 and TRBJ2-1; TRBD2 matches at 8 bases. Germline values: CDR1 SGHKS, CDR2 YYEKEE (reference sequence). V was pared by 0 bases and J by 6 bases, with 5 bases of the junction left unmatched. CDR3 length: 15 amino acids. CDR3 nucleotide sequence: TGTGCCAGCAGCTTGGGAGGACTAGCCCTCAATGAGCAGTTCTTC. Translation: CASSLGGLALNEQFF.

V and J are TRBV15 and TRBJ1-2; D possibly corresponds to TRBD1 (5 bases). CDR1 and CDR2 (germline): LNHNV, YYDKDF (reference sequence). The CDR3 covers 16 residues. Trimming shortened V by 0 bases and J by 4 bases, and 15 bases separated the two germline ends. CDR3 sequence: CATSRETLGPGYGYTF. The DNA of the CDR3 is TGTGCCACCAGCAGAGAAACATTGGGGCCTGGCTATGGCTACACCTTC.

The gene calls are TRBV5-1 and TRBJ2-5; perhaps TRBD2 as D (6 bases). V was trimmed by 6 bases and J by 3 bases, leaving 18 bases between them. CDR3 length: 15 residues. Germline V CDR1 and CDR2: SGHRS, YFSETQ. The CDR3: CASTDRGDGEETQYF. The DNA for the CDR3 is TGCGCCAGCACCGATCGCGGGGATGGGGAAGAGACCCAGTACTTC.

The rearrangement joins TRBV5-1 to TRBJ2-3, with TRBD2 identical over 8 bases. This CDR3 is built from 14 residues. J was trimmed by 5 bases and V by 1 base; bases with no gene match: 3. Germline lookup yields CDR1 SGHRS and CDR2 YFSETQ. This chain's CDR3 is CASSLTGGVDTQYF. The CDR3, as DNA: TGCGCCAGCAGCTTGACGGGAGGGGTAGATACGCAGTATTTT. The complete variable domain, with remaining parts taken from reference TRBV5-1 and TRBJ2-3, reads KAGVTQTPRYLIKTRGQQVTLSCSPISGHRSVSWYQQTPGQGLQFLFEYFSETQRNKGNFPGRFSGRQFSNSRSEMNVSTLELGDSALYLCASSLTGGVDTQYFGPGTRLTVL.

The CDR3, as DNA: TGCGCCAGCAGCTTGGGACAGGGAGACGCTGGAAACACCATATATTTT. It specifies CASSLGQGDAGNTIYF. The gene calls are TRBV5-1 and TRBJ1-3; TRBD1 matches at 7 bases. In germline, CDR1 is SGHRS, CDR2 YFSETQ. The length of the CDR3 is 16 residues. V was clipped by 0 bases and J by 2 bases; unmatched bases: 5. Together with reference TRBV5-1 and TRBJ1-3, the CDR3 gives the full variable domain: KAGVTQTPRYLIKTRGQQVTLSCSPISGHRSVSWYQQTPGQGLQFLFEYFSETQRNKGNFPGRFSGRQFSNSRSEMNVSTLELGDSALYLCASSLGQGDAGNTIYFGEGSWLTVV.

V gene TRBV2 combines with J gene TRBJ1-4; 9 bases fit TRBD1. Trimming removed 2 bases from V and 5 bases from J; junction bases left unmatched: 3. Germline V gene lookup returns CDR1 SNHLY and CDR2 FYNNEI. The CDR3 contains 15 residues. CDR3 nucleotides: TGTGCCAGCAGTGAATTCACAGGGGGCAATGAAAAACTGTTTTTT. Its translation: CASSEFTGGNEKLFF.

On this clone itself: Other nucleotide sequences in the sample specify the same CDR3. This chain connects TRBV5-6 to TRBJ1-1; no reliable D call. The CDR3 runs to 13 residues. Germline CDR1 SGHDT, CDR2 YYEEEE. Trimming took 1 base from V and 1 from J, leaving 5 bases between them. CDR3 in DNA: TGTGCCAGCAGCTTGACTGAGAACACTGAAGCTTTCTTT. Amino acids: CASSLTENTEAFF.

The chain links TRBV27 to TRBJ1-6; D not resolved. The V and J ends lost 3 bases and 2 bases respectively, with 5 bases between them. This CDR3 comprises 14 residues. Germline CDR1 and CDR2: MNHEY and SMNVEV (reference sequence). CDR3 in DNA: TGTGCCAGCAGTTTGGCGGCCTATAATTCACCCCTCCACTTT. Its protein product is CASSLAAYNSPLHF.

This clone was picked up a small number of times. The CDR3 DNA is TGTGCCAGCAGCCAAGATTGGCTAGCGGTAGCTTACGAGCAGTACTTC. It encodes CASSQDWLAVAYEQYF. This rearrangement joins TRBV4-2 to TRBJ2-7; 7 bases fit TRBD2. CDR1 and CDR2 (germline): LGHNA, YNFKEQ. There are 16 residues in the CDR3. Trimming cost V 0 bases and J 4 bases; bases outside gene matches: 9.

This clone was seen once. This chain uses TRBV9 with TRBJ2-2, with 7 positions matching TRBD2. After removal of 2 bases from V and 7 bases from J, the junction contained 5 bases not matched to a gene. The CDR3 has 14 residues. Germline CDR1 reads SGDLS; CDR2 reads YYNGEE. CDR3 nucleotide sequence: TGTGCCAGCAGCGTGACTAGCTCCTTCGGGGAGCTGTTTTTT. It translates to CASSVTSSFGELFF.

This sequence joins TRBV7-9 and TRBJ1-1; maybe TRBD1 (6 bases). V lost 5 bases and J lost 2, with 15 bases in between. Germline assignment: CDR1 SEHNR and CDR2 FQNEAQ (reference sequence). The CDR3 extends over 15 amino acids. CDR3 loop: CASSPRAGANTEAFF. DNA for the CDR3: TGTGCCAGCAGCCCCAGGGCAGGGGCAAACACTGAAGCTTTCTTT.

This sequence joins TRBV10-3 and TRBJ2-4, with D perhaps matching TRBD2 (6 bases). Per the germline V gene, CDR1 is ENHRY and CDR2 is SYGVKD. This CDR3 has 15 residues. The V gene lost 6 bases and the J gene lost 7 bases, with 19 bases spanning the gap. The CDR3 coding sequence is TGTGCCATCAGCGATTACGACTCCGGGAGCAACATTCAGTACTTC. Its translation is CAISDYDSGSNIQYF.

The rearrangement links TRBV18 to TRBJ1-1; TRBD1 might be the D (5 bases). CDR3 length equals 13 residues. V was shortened by 6 bases and J by 5 bases, with 13 bases between the two germline ends. Germline V lookup: CDR1 KGHSH, CDR2 LQKENI. CDR3 nucleotide sequence: TGTGCCAGCTCCTCCCAGGGCGATACTGAAGCTTTCTTT. This codes for CASSSQGDTEAFF.

The chain employs TRBV19 and TRBJ2-7, with 7 bases that match TRBD1. The CDR3 sequence is 15 residues long. The V segment lost 5 bases and the J segment 0 bases; nucleotides outside the gene matches: 7. CDR1 and CDR2 (germline): LNHDA, SQIVND (reference sequence). In DNA, the CDR3 is TGTGCCAGTAGTTTGGTGACAGGGAACTCCTACGAGCAGTACTTC. Translating gives CASSLVTGNSYEQYF.

The rearrangement links TRBV19 to TRBJ2-5; 8 bases fit TRBD1. The CDR3 is 16 residues long. The V gene end was trimmed by 8 bases and the J gene end by 4 bases; junction bases not matched to a gene: 15. CDR1 and CDR2 (germline): LNHDA, SQIVND (reference sequence). The CDR3 region is CASSGGATLVGETQYF. The CDR3, as DNA: TGTGCCAGTTCAGGGGGCGCGACTCTTGTTGGAGAGACCCAGTACTTC.

The chain recombines TRBV29-1 with TRBJ2-3; D is ambiguous. Trimming stripped 7 bases from V and 3 bases from J, with 20 bases between. Germline V gene data show CDR1 as SQVTM and CDR2 as ANQGSEA. The CDR3 is 15 residues long. The CDR3 sequence: CSGKRLTDLTDTQYF. The CDR3 coding sequence is TGCAGCGGAAAACGACTGACTGATTTAACAGATACGCAGTATTTT.

V is TRBV5-1 and J is TRBJ2-7; 9 bases are shared with TRBD1. The CDR3 has 16 amino acids. Germline values: CDR1 SGHRS, CDR2 YFSETQ. V trimming: 1 base; J trimming: 1 base; junction bases outside the gene matches: 6. This chain's CDR3 is CASSLTAGTGSYEQYF. The CDR3 nucleotides read TGCGCCAGCAGCTTGACGGCGGGGACAGGGTCCTACGAGCAGTACTTC.